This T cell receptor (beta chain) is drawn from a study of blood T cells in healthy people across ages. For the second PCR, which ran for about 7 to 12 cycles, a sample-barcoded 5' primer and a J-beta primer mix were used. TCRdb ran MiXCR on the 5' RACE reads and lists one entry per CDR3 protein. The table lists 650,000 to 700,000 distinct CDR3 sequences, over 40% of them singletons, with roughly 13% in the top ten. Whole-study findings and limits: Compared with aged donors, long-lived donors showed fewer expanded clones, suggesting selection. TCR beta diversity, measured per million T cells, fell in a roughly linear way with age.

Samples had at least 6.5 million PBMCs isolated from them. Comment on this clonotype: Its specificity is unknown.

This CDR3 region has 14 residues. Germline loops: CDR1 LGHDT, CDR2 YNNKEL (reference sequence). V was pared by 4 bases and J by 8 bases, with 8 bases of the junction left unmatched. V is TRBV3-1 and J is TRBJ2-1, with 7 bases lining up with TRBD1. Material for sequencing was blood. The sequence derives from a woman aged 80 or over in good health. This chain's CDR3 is CASSRRQGGDEQFF. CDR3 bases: TGTGCCAGCAGCCGAAGACAGGGTGGGGATGAGCAGTTCTTC.